A selection of T cell receptor beta chains follows, all from one sample in a study of blood T cell repertoires in COVID-19. Data came from immunoSEQ multiplex PCR; TCRdb stores just in-frame clones and leaves some out. The repertoire has over 150,000 clones, around 80% of them found once; the top ten carry about 10%. The sample was peripheral blood. The source is a woman older than 75 with active or convalescent COVID-19. The CDR3 runs from the conserved cysteine through the conserved F or W. Fields, in order: D gene, J gene, clone size, V gene, CDR3 protein, CDR3 DNA. D genes are given only for firm matches. The size of a clone is reported for some rows only, either as once, few or many, or as a class for expanded clones.

TRBD1	TRBJ1-3	-	TRBV7-9	CASSLPPGQAIRTIYF	TGTGCCAGCAGCTTGCCGCCGGGACAGGCAATTAGGACCATATATTTT
TRBD1	TRBJ1-1	-	TRBV6-5	CASRASQGANTEAFF	TGTGCCAGCAGGGCATCCCAGGGGGCCAACACTGAAGCTTTCTTT
-	TRBJ1-5	-	TRBV6-7	CASSYRGNSNQPQHF	TGTGCCAGCAGTTACCGGGGGAACAGCAATCAGCCCCAGCATTTT
TRBD1	TRBJ1-1	-	TRBV27	CASRRRTGPNTEAFF	TGTGCCAGCAGACGACGGACAGGCCCGAACACTGAAGCTTTCTTT
-	TRBJ2-1	-	TRBV7-2	CASRLQIGLANEQFF	TGTGCCAGCAGATTACAGATTGGGTTAGCGAATGAGCAGTTCTTC
TRBD1	TRBJ1-3	-	TRBV3-1/TRBV3-2	CASSQDAGGGNTIYF	TGTGCCAGCAGCCAAGATGCAGGGGGAGGAAACACCATATATTTT
TRBD1	TRBJ1-4	-	TRBV6-5	CASSYSPGQGTEKLFF	TGTGCCAGCAGTTACTCGCCGGGACAGGGTACTGAAAAACTGTTTTTT
-	TRBJ1-2	-	TRBV5-5	CASSLFTATNYGYTF	TGTGCCAGCAGCTTGTTCACCGCTACTAACTATGGCTACACCTTC
-	TRBJ1-5	-	TRBV5-6	CASSLRTTRNQPQHF	TGTGCCAGCAGCTTACGGACAACCCGCAATCAGCCCCAGCATTTT
TRBD2	TRBJ2-2	-	TRBV19	CASQKLAGGHTGELFF	TGTGCCAGCCAGAAGCTAGCGGGGGGGCACACCGGGGAGCTGTTTTTT
TRBD1	TRBJ1-1	-	TRBV6-6	CASSTDRGRNTEAFF	TGTGCCAGCAGTACGGACAGGGGGCGAAACACTGAAGCTTTCTTT
-	TRBJ1-2	-	TRBV12-3/TRBV12-4	CASTDTVNYGYTF	TGTGCCAGCACTGATACTGTAAACTATGGCTACACCTTC
-	TRBJ2-5	-	TRBV15	CATSNLQETQYF	TGTGCCACCAGCAATTTACAAGAGACCCAGTACTTC
TRBD2	TRBJ2-4	once	TRBV7-9	CASSLELAGDKNIQYF	TGTGCCAGCAGCTTAGAGCTAGCGGGGGATAAAAACATTCAGTACTTC
-	TRBJ2-5	-	TRBV9	CASSVALGGNQETQYF	TGTGCCAGCAGCGTAGCATTGGGGGGTAACCAAGAGACCCAGTACTTC
-	TRBJ2-5	-	TRBV7-9	CASSLAPGMEGQYF	TGTGCCAGCAGCTTAGCGCCAGGAATGGAAGGCCAGTACTTC
-	TRBJ2-7	-	TRBV6-5	CASIYIKSGYEQYF	TGTGCCAGCATCTACATAAAGAGCGGCTACGAGCAGTACTTC
-	TRBJ1-2	-	TRBV9	CASSSEGTANYGYTF	TGTGCCAGCAGCTCAGAGGGGACTGCCAACTATGGCTACACCTTC
-	TRBJ2-7	-	TRBV27	CASRQVLGEQYF	TGTGCCAGCAGGCAGGTCTTGGGCGAGCAGTACTTC
-	TRBJ1-5	-	TRBV29-1	CSVRGGSNQPQHF	TGCAGTGTACGGGGGGGCAGCAATCAGCCCCAGCATTTT
TRBD1	TRBJ2-7	once	TRBV6-5	CASRPDRERTYEQYF	TGTGCCAGCAGACCCGACAGGGAAAGGACCTACGAGCAGTACTTC
-	TRBJ1-5	-	TRBV12-3/TRBV12-4	CASNREGNQPQHF	TGTGCCAGCAACAGGGAGGGGAATCAGCCCCAGCATTTT
-	TRBJ1-1	-	TRBV19	CASSTSDKNTEAFF	TGTGCCAGTAGTACTTCGGACAAGAACACTGAAGCTTTCTTT
TRBD1	TRBJ1-3	-	TRBV5-1	CASSYSTGGAVSGNTIYF	TGCGCCAGCAGCTACTCGACAGGGGGCGCGGTCTCTGGAAACACCATATATTTT
-	TRBJ1-6	-	TRBV6-5	CASNRDTGNSPLHF	TGTGCCAGCAACCGGGACACCGGTAATTCACCCCTCCACTTT
-	TRBJ2-3	-	TRBV20-1	CSASRGALTDTQYF	TGCAGTGCTAGTCGGGGGGCGCTGACAGATACGCAGTATTTT
-	TRBJ1-4	-	TRBV5-5	CASNHRQGELFF	TGTGCCAGCAACCATCGGCAAGGGGAACTGTTTTTT
-	TRBJ1-3	-	TRBV7-2	CASSSTGVGNTIYF	TGTGCCAGCAGCTCTACAGGAGTTGGAAACACCATATATTTT
TRBD1	TRBJ1-4	once	TRBV7-9	CASSQGQPNEKLFF	TGTGCCAGCAGCCAGGGACAGCCTAATGAAAAACTGTTTTTT
-	TRBJ2-7	-	TRBV19	CASSISDWPSYEQYF	TGTGCCAGTAGTATAAGTGATTGGCCTTCCTACGAGCAGTACTTC
-	TRBJ1-4	-	TRBV7-2	CASSLGETTNEKLFF	TGTGCCAGCAGCTTAGGAGAAACAACTAATGAAAAACTGTTTTTT
-	TRBJ1-5	-	TRBV16	CASSQEVKEPQHF	TGTGCCAGCAGCCAAGAGGTTAAGGAGCCCCAGCATTTT
-	TRBJ1-1	-	TRBV6-5	CASSQSTALNTEAFF	TGTGCCAGCAGCCAATCGACAGCACTGAACACTGAAGCTTTCTTT
TRBD2	TRBJ2-3	-	TRBV6-5	CASSYLAGGGDTQYF	TGTGCCAGCAGTTATCTTGCGGGGGGCGGGGATACGCAGTATTTT
TRBD2	TRBJ2-2	-	TRBV15	CATSIPGLALTGELFF	TGTGCCACCAGCATACCGGGACTAGCACTTACCGGGGAGCTGTTTTTT
-	TRBJ1-5	-	TRBV12-3/TRBV12-4	CASSSRGNQPQHF	TGTGCCAGCAGTTCCCGAGGGAATCAGCCCCAGCATTTT
-	TRBJ2-1	-	TRBV9	CASSFDNEQFF	TGTGCCAGCAGCTTCGACAATGAGCAGTTCTTC
-	TRBJ1-1	-	TRBV11-2	CASSQPSRASEAFF	TGTGCCAGCAGTCAGCCCAGCAGGGCTAGTGAAGCTTTCTTT
TRBD1	TRBJ1-5	-	TRBV13	CASSFYRGNQPQHF	TGTGCCAGCAGCTTCTACAGGGGGAATCAGCCCCAGCATTTT
-	TRBJ1-2	-	TRBV6-2/TRBV6-3	CASSPPDSFYGYTF	TGTGCCAGCAGTCCCCCGGACAGTTTCTATGGCTACACCTTC
-	TRBJ1-2	-	TRBV7-3	CASSPSGGANYGYTF	TGTGCCAGCAGCCCATCGGGGGGGGCAAACTATGGCTACACCTTC
TRBD1	TRBJ2-3	few	TRBV4-1	CASSQETTGAAADTQYF	TGCGCCAGCAGCCAAGAAACGACAGGGGCCGCAGCAGATACGCAGTATTTT
-	TRBJ1-1	once	TRBV19	CASSIRQVNTEAFF	TGTGCCAGTAGTATTCGGCAGGTTAACACTGAAGCTTTCTTT
-	TRBJ1-1	-	TRBV5-1	CASSWGDQTEAFF	TGCGCCAGCAGCTGGGGGGATCAGACTGAAGCTTTCTTT
-	TRBJ2-3	-	TRBV19	CASSIRGPTDTQYF	TGTGCCAGTAGTATAAGAGGGCCCACAGATACGCAGTATTTT
-	TRBJ1-4	-	TRBV19	CASSVQVSNEKLFF	TGTGCCAGTAGTGTGCAGGTCTCTAATGAAAAACTGTTTTTT
-	TRBJ2-1	-	TRBV18	CASSPPTGAYNEQFF	TGTGCCAGCTCACCACCGACAGGAGCTTACAATGAGCAGTTCTTC
TRBD1	TRBJ1-4	-	TRBV19	CASGTDEKLFF	TGTGCCAGCGGGACAGATGAAAAACTGTTTTTT
-	TRBJ1-6	once	TRBV6-2/TRBV6-3	CASSYDDSGSYNSPLHF	TGTGCCAGCAGTTACGATGACTCTGGCTCCTATAATTCACCCCTCCACTTT
TRBD1	TRBJ2-7	-	TRBV5-1	CASSEGQAGSYEQYF	TGCGCCAGCAGCGAGGGACAGGCGGGTTCCTACGAGCAGTACTTC
TRBD1	TRBJ2-5	-	TRBV7-2	CASSAVQGGWETQYF	TGTGCCAGCAGCGCAGTACAGGGGGGTTGGGAGACCCAGTACTTC
-	TRBJ2-5	-	TRBV2	CASTRQETQYF	TGTGCCAGCACCCGCCAAGAGACCCAGTACTTC
TRBD1	TRBJ2-5	-	TRBV4-3	CASSQGTGHTETQYF	TGCGCCAGCAGCCAGGGGACAGGGCATACTGAGACCCAGTACTTC
TRBD1	TRBJ2-2	-	TRBV11-3	CASRDRGAGELFF	TGTGCCAGCCGGGACAGGGGGGCCGGGGAGCTGTTTTTT
TRBD2	TRBJ2-3	-	TRBV19	CASSIIAGAPDTQYF	TGTGCCAGTAGTATAATAGCGGGGGCCCCAGATACGCAGTATTTT